A selection of T cell receptor beta chains follows, all from one sample in a study of cytomegalovirus exposure and HLA in healthy donors. The protocol was immunoSEQ multiplex PCR, while the TCRdb copy is restricted to in-frame clones and leaves out a portion. The sample has around 140,000 clones, over 65% seen once. The sequenced sample was PBMCs. The receptors were sampled from a man aged 40-49 years in good health and CMV-seropositive. The CDR3 runs from the conserved cysteine through the conserved F or W. The D gene is left open where the match is weak. Expanded clones are given a class, and other clones once, few, many or no size at all.

v_gene,abundance,d_gene,j_gene,CDR3nt,CDR3aa
TRBV6-6,.,TRBD1,TRBJ2-3,TGTGCCAGCAGTTACTCTGGACAGGCCACAGATACGCAGTATTTT,CASSYSGQATDTQYF
TRBV13,once,TRBD1,TRBJ1-6,TGTGCCAGCAGACTAGGACAGGGCGGCTCACCCCTCCACTTT,CASRLGQGGSPLHF
TRBV11-1,.,.,TRBJ1-1,TGTGCCAGCAGCACTCCGCGGGGTTCCACTGAAGCTTTCTTT,CASSTPRGSTEAFF
TRBV25-1,once,.,TRBJ2-6,TGTGCCAGCAGTGGTCTTAGGGCCAACGTCCTGACTTTC,CASSGLRANVLTF
TRBV5-6,.,TRBD1,TRBJ1-5,TGTGCCAGCAGCCGCGGGACAGGTTATCAGCCCCAGCATTTT,CASSRGTGYQPQHF
TRBV12-5,.,TRBD2,TRBJ2-1,TGTGCTAGTGGTTTGGGAACGACTAGCGCGCCCTACAATGAGCAGTTCTTC,CASGLGTTSAPYNEQFF
TRBV5-4,.,TRBD1,TRBJ2-3,TGTGCCAGCAGGTGGAACAGGGGGACAGATACGCAGTATTTT,CASRWNRGTDTQYF
TRBV7-9,.,.,TRBJ2-7,TGTGCCAGCAGTTCTACCCCAGGGTACGAGCAGTACTTC,CASSSTPGYEQYF
TRBV5-1,.,.,TRBJ2-3,TGCGCCAGCAGCTCCCGTGACAGCACTAGCACAGATACGCAGTATTTT,CASSSRDSTSTDTQYF
TRBV30,once,.,TRBJ2-5,TGTGCCTGGAGTGGGGAGGGGACAGGACGCCAAGAGACCCAGTACTTC,CAWSGEGTGRQETQYF
TRBV7-9,many,TRBD2,TRBJ2-7,TGTGCCAGCAGCTGGATAGTAGCCGGGACTAGCGGGAATCAGGACGAGCAGTACTTC,CASSWIVAGTSGNQDEQYF
TRBV7-9,.,.,TRBJ2-4,TGTTCCAGCAGCTTAGGGGGGGTCAAAAACATTCAGTACTTC,CSSSLGGVKNIQYF
TRBV5-1,.,TRBD1,TRBJ2-3,TGCGCCAGCAGCTTACAGGGGGAAGGCACAGATACGCAGTATTTT,CASSLQGEGTDTQYF
TRBV4-3,.,.,TRBJ2-7,TGCGCCAGCAGCCAAGGGATGCGGAAAGACTACGAGCAGTACTTC,CASSQGMRKDYEQYF
TRBV5-4,.,.,TRBJ2-2,TGTGCCAGCAGCTTCAACGGGAGGAGGGGGGACGGGGAGCTGTTTTTT,CASSFNGRRGDGELFF
TRBV11-3,.,TRBD1,TRBJ2-7,TGTGCCAGCAGCTTATCAGGGGGCGAGCAGTACTTC,CASSLSGGEQYF
TRBV4-1,.,TRBD2,TRBJ2-3,TGCGCCAGCAGCCAAGATCCCCTAGCGGGAATGGCAGATACGCAGTATTTT,CASSQDPLAGMADTQYF
TRBV15,.,.,TRBJ2-1,TGTGCCACCAGCAGAGATTGGACGGGAGCAGGTAATGAGCAGTTCTTC,CATSRDWTGAGNEQFF
TRBV7-2,.,.,TRBJ2-7,TGTGCCAGCCGACCGAGGACTGCCTTCGAGCAGTACTTC,CASRPRTAFEQYF
TRBV28,.,.,TRBJ1-5,TGTGCCAGCAGTGGAGGGAGGAGTCAGCCCCAGCATTTT,CASSGGRSQPQHF
TRBV7-2,.,.,TRBJ1-4,TGTGCCAGCAGCCTGGCTCAGGGATTAGAAAAACTGTTTTTT,CASSLAQGLEKLFF
TRBV7-8,.,.,TRBJ2-7,TGTGCCAGCAGCTTAGTCGGGTTTCACGAGCAGTACTTC,CASSLVGFHEQYF
TRBV5-5,.,.,TRBJ1-3,TGTGCCAGCAGCTTGGGCCCTCGGGCTGGAAACACCATATATTTT,CASSLGPRAGNTIYF
TRBV19,.,.,TRBJ1-1,TGTGCCAGTAGTATCCGGAGGGGTGAAGCTTTCTTT,CASSIRRGEAFF
TRBV28,few,.,TRBJ1-1,TGTGCCAGCACCCGGGACACTTTCACTGAAGCTTTCTTT,CASTRDTFTEAFF
TRBV4-3,.,TRBD2,TRBJ2-7,TGCGCCAGCAGCGGACTAGCGGGAGGGCGGGAGCAGTACTTC,CASSGLAGGREQYF
TRBV2,.,TRBD1,TRBJ2-1,TGTGCCAGCCGGGACAGGGGATACAATGAGCAGTTCTTC,CASRDRGYNEQFF
TRBV5-4,.,.,TRBJ2-7,TGTGCCAGCAGCCCATCCCCATCGGACTTCTCTCACGAGCAGTACTTC,CASSPSPSDFSHEQYF
TRBV7-9,.,.,TRBJ2-7,TGTTCCAGCAGCTTGACCCCCGCAGAGGGAACCCTCGGGAACGAGCAGTACTTC,CSSSLTPAEGTLGNEQYF
TRBV28,.,TRBD2,TRBJ2-5,TGTGCCAGCAGTTTGGCGGGAGGGCCCGAGACCCAGTACTTC,CASSLAGGPETQYF
TRBV29-1,.,.,TRBJ1-2,TGCAGCGTTGAAGATCTCGTCGGGGTAGGTTATGGCTACACCTTC,CSVEDLVGVGYGYTF
TRBV6-5,few,TRBD2,TRBJ2-7,TGTGCCAGCAGTTCGGCGGGAGGAGCCTACGAGCAGTACTTC,CASSSAGGAYEQYF
TRBV11-1,.,.,TRBJ1-2,TGTGCCAGCAGCTTAGAGAGCAATGGCTACACCTTC,CASSLESNGYTF
TRBV28,.,.,TRBJ2-7,TGTGCCAGCAGTTTGGTGGAGGACGAGCAGTACTTC,CASSLVEDEQYF
TRBV25-1,.,TRBD1,TRBJ1-2,TGTGCCAGCAGTGAATCTAACAGGGGGTTTAGTGGCTACACCTTC,CASSESNRGFSGYTF
TRBV16,.,TRBD2,TRBJ2-1,TGTGCCAGCAGCCAAGTAAGGGGAGGGAGATACAATGAGCAGTTCTTC,CASSQVRGGRYNEQFF
TRBV19,.,TRBD1,TRBJ2-3,TGTGCCAGTAGATGGGGGGGGGACAGGGCCACAGATACGCAGTATTTT,CASRWGGDRATDTQYF
TRBV25-1,.,TRBD1,TRBJ2-7,TGTGCCAGCAGTGGGGCCGCGGGACAGGGAATTTCCTACGAGCAGTACTTC,CASSGAAGQGISYEQYF
TRBV7-2,.,TRBD2,TRBJ2-2,TGTGCCAGCGGGAGGGCCTCTTCGTACACCGGGGAGCTGTTTTTT,CASGRASSYTGELFF
TRBV11-3,.,.,TRBJ2-1,TGTGCCAGCAGCAAAGATCCACTAGGGAATGAGCAGTTCTTC,CASSKDPLGNEQFF
TRBV15,.,.,TRBJ2-7,TGTGCCACCAGCCCCACGAGGGAACTCTCCTACGAGCAGTACTTC,CATSPTRELSYEQYF
TRBV4-2,.,TRBD1,TRBJ1-5,TGTGCCAGCAGCCAAGAAGGGACAGGGGTTGCTCAGCCCCAGCATTTT,CASSQEGTGVAQPQHF
TRBV6-1,.,TRBD1,TRBJ1-2,TGTGCCAGCAGTGAAGCACAGGGGTCCTATGGCTACACCTTC,CASSEAQGSYGYTF
TRBV19,.,TRBD2,TRBJ2-5,TGTGCCAGTAGCTCGGGACTAGCGGGAGAGCAGTACTTC,CASSSGLAGEQYF
TRBV7-9,.,.,TRBJ1-1,TGTGCCAGCAGCCCACAGGGTTTGGGAGCTTTCTTT,CASSPQGLGAFF
TRBV30,.,.,TRBJ2-7,TGTGCCTGGAGTGTACAGTACGAGCAGTACTTC,CAWSVQYEQYF
TRBV6-1,.,.,TRBJ2-7,TGTGCCAGCAGCCTGGGCAGTGCCTACGAGCAGTACTTC,CASSLGSAYEQYF
TRBV15,once,TRBD2,TRBJ2-5,TGTGCCACCGGACTAGCGGGAGTAGGCACGGAGACCCAGTACTTC,CATGLAGVGTETQYF
TRBV2,.,TRBD1,TRBJ1-4,TGTGCCAGCAGTCGACAGGGGTCAACTAATGAAAAACTGTTTTTT,CASSRQGSTNEKLFF
TRBV6-6,.,TRBD2,TRBJ2-7,TGTGCCACTACTAGCGGGATTCGCTACGAGCAGTACTTC,CATTSGIRYEQYF
TRBV28,few,.,TRBJ2-5,TGTGCCAGCAGTTTGTCCAGTGGCAAAGAGACCCAGTACTTC,CASSLSSGKETQYF
TRBV5-1,.,TRBD1,TRBJ2-1,TGCGCCAGCAGCTCGAGATCGACAGGGGTCGCCTACAATGAGCAGTTCTTC,CASSSRSTGVAYNEQFF
TRBV5-1,.,TRBD2,TRBJ2-3,TGCGCCAGCAGCTTAGGGACTAGCGGGAGCGGAGATACGCAGTATTTT,CASSLGTSGSGDTQYF
TRBV7-3,.,.,TRBJ2-1,TGTGCCAGCAGCTCCGGACTGGGGAATGAGCAGTTCTTC,CASSSGLGNEQFF
TRBV18,once,.,TRBJ1-1,TGTGCCAGCTCGAGAGCCACAGGGATCGGAACTGAAGCTTTCTTT,CASSRATGIGTEAFF
TRBV9,.,.,TRBJ1-2,TGTGCCAGCAGCGTAACGGGGGGGTTCTATGGCTACACCTTC,CASSVTGGFYGYTF
TRBV19,.,TRBD1,TRBJ2-2,TGTGCCAGTAGATCCCGGGACAGGGGCACCGGGGAGCTGTTTTTT,CASRSRDRGTGELFF
TRBV5-4,.,.,TRBJ1-2,TGTGCCAGCAGCGAGGACAGCTATGGCTACACCTTC,CASSEDSYGYTF